This T cell receptor (beta chain) was recovered during a study of T cells expressing NK-cell markers. CDR3 size: 13 residues. Germline lookup yields CDR1 SGHTA and CDR2 FQGNSA. TCRdb reworked the 5' RACE reads into one entry per CDR3 protein, no DNA. The sample data list about 550,000 distinct CDR3 sequences. This TCR was recovered from a young man in good health. The sequenced material came from blood T cells: a sorted CD56 or NKG2C T cell subset, CD4+ or CD8+ T cells, or bulk PBMC T cells (not recorded which). This rearrangement joins TRBV7-2 to TRBJ1-4. CDR3 sequence: CASSKSRGGKLFF. The full variable domain, in which reference TRBV7-2 and TRBJ1-4 provide the parts outside the CDR3, is GAGVSQSPSNKVTEKGKDVELRCDPISGHTALYWYRQSLGQGLEFLIYFQGNSAPDKSGLPSDRFSAERTGGSVSTLTIQRTQQEDSAVYLCASSKSRGGKLFFGSGTQLSVL.